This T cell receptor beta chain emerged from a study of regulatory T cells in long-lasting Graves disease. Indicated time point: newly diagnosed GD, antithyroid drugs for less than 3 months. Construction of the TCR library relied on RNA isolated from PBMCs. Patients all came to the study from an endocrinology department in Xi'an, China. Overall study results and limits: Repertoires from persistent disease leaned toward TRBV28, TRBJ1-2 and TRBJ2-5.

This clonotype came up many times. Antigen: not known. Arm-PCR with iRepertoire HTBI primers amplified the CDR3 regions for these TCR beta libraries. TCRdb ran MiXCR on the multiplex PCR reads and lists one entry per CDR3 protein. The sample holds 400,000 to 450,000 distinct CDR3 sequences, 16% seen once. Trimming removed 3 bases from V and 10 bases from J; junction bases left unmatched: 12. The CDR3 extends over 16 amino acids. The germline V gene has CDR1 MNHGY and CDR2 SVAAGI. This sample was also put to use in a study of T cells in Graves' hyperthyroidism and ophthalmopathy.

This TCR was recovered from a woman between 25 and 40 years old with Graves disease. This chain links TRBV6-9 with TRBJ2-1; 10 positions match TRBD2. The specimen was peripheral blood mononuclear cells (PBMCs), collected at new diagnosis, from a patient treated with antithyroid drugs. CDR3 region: CASSYSAGGGYGEQFF. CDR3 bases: TGTGCCAGCAGTTACTCAGCGGGAGGGGGATACGGAGAGCAGTTCTTC.